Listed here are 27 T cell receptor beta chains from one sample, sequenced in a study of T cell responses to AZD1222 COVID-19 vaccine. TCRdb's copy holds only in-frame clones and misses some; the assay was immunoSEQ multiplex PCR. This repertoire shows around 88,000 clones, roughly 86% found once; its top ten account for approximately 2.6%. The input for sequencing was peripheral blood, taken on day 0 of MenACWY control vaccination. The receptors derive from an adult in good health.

This CDR3 is CASSQGQARTEAFF. CDR3 nucleotides: TGTGCCAGCAGCCAGGGGCAGGCCCGCACTGAAGCTTTCTTT. The chain is built from TRBV3-1 (or the pseudogene TRBV3-2) and TRBJ1-1; a possible D gene is TRBD1 (5 bases). This CDR3 has 14 amino acids. Deletions cut 3 bases from V and 4 bases from J, with 12 bases between. Germline-derived CDR1 and CDR2 are LGHDT and YNNKEL (reference sequence).

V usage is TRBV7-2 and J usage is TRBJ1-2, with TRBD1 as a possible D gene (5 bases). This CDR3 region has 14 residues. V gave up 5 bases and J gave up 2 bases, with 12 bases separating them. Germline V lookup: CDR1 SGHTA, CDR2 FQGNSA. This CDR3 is CASSIRTRNYGYTF. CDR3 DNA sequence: TGTGCCAGCAGCATCAGGACAAGAAACTATGGCTACACCTTC.

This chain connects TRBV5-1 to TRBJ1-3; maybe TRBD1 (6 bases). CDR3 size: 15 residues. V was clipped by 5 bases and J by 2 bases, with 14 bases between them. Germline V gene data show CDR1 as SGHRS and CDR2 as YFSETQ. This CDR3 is CASRRGGFTGNTIYF. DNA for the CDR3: TGCGCCAGCAGACGAGGGGGATTCACTGGAAACACCATATATTTT.

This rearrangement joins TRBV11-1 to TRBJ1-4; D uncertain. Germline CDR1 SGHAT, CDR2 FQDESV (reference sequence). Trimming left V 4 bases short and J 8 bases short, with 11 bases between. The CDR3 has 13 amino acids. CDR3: CASSSAVWEKLFF. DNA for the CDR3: TGTGCCAGCAGCTCCGCGGTTTGGGAAAAACTGTTTTTT.

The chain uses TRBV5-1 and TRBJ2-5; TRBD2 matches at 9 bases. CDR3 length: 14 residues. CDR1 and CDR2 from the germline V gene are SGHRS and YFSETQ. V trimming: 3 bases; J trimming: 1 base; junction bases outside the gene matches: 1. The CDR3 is CASSSSGVQETQYF. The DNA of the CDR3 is TGCGCCAGCAGCTCTAGCGGGGTCCAAGAGACCCAGTACTTC.

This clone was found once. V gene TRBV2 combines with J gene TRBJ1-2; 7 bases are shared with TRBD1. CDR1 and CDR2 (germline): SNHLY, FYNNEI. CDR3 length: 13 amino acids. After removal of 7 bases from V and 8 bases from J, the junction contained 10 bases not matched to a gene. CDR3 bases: TGTGCCAGCAAGCCAGGGGGGTTCGACGGCTACACCTTC. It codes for CASKPGGFDGYTF.

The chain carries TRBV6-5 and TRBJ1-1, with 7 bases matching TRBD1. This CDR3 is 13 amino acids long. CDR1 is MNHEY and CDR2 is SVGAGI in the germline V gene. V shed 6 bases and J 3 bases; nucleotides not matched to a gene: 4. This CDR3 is CASSLQGHTEAFF. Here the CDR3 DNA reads TGTGCCAGCAGCCTACAGGGGCACACTGAAGCTTTCTTT.

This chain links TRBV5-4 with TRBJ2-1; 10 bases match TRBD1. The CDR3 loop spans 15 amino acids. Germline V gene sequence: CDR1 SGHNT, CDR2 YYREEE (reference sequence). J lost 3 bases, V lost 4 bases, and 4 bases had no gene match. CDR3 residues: CASSPGTGVYNEQFF. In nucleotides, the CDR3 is TGTGCCAGCAGCCCCGGGACAGGGGTCTACAATGAGCAGTTCTTC.

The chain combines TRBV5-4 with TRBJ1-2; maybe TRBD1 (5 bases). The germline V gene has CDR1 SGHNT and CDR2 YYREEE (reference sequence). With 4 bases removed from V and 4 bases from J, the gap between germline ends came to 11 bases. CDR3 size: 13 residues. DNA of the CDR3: TGTGCCAGCAGCCCGGACATTTTCTATGGCTACACCTTC. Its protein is CASSPDIFYGYTF.

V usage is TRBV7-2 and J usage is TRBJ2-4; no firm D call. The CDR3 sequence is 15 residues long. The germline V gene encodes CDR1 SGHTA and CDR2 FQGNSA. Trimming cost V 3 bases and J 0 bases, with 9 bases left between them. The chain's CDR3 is CASSLGDLAKNIQYF. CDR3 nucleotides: TGTGCCAGCAGCTTGGGTGATCTAGCCAAAAACATTCAGTACTTC.

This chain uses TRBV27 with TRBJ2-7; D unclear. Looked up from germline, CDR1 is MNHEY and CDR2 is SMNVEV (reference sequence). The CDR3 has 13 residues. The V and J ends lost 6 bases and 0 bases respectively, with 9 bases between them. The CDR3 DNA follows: TGTGCCAGCAGGAGCGCCCTCTCCTACGAGCAGTACTTC. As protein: CASRSALSYEQYF.

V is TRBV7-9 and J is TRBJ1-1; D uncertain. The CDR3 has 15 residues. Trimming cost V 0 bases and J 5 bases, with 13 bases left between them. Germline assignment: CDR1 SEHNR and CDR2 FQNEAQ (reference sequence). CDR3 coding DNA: TGTGCCAGCAGCTTAGCTGTAGGGCTGACGACTGAAGCTTTCTTT. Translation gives CASSLAVGLTTEAFF.

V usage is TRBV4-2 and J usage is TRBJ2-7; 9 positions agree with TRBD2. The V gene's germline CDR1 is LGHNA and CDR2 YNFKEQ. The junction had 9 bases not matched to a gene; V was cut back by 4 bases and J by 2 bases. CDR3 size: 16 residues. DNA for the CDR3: TGTGCCAGCAGCCGCGAGATGGGGACTAGCACCTACGAGCAGTACTTC. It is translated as CASSREMGTSTYEQYF.

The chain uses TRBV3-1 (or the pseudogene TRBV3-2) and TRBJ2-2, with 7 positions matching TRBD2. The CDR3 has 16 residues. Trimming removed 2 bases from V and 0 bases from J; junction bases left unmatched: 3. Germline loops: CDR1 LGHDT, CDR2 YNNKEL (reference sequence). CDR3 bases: TGTGCCAGCAGCCAATTGGGGGGGGCGAACACCGGGGAGCTGTTTTTT. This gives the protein CASSQLGGANTGELFF.

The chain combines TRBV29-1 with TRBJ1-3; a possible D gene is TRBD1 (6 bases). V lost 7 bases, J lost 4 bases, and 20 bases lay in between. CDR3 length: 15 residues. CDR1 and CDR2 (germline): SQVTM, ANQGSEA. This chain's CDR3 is CSALGWGRQGNTIYF. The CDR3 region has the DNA TGCAGCGCCCTAGGTTGGGGGCGGCAAGGAAACACCATATATTTT.

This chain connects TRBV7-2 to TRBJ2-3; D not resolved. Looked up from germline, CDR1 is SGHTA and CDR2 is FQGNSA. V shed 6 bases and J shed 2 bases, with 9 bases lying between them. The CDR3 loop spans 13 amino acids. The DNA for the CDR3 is TGTGCCAGCAGATACAGTCCCACAGATACGCAGTATTTT. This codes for CASRYSPTDTQYF.

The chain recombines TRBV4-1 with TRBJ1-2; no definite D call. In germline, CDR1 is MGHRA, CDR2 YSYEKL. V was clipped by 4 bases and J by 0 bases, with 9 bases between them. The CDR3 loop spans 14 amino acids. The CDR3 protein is CASSPGWANYGYTF. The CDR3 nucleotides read TGCGCCAGCAGCCCAGGATGGGCTAACTATGGCTACACCTTC.

The DNA for the CDR3 is TGTGCCAGCAGCTATTGGGGGACAGGCCACTACGAGCAGTACTTC. Amino acid sequence: CASSYWGTGHYEQYF. The J gene is TRBJ2-7, the V gene TRBV6-2 or TRBV6-3, with 8 bases lining up with TRBD1. The V segment lost 6 bases and the J segment 3 bases; nucleotides outside the gene matches: 10. The CDR3 length is 15 residues. Germline V gives CDR1 MNHEY, CDR2 SVGEGT.

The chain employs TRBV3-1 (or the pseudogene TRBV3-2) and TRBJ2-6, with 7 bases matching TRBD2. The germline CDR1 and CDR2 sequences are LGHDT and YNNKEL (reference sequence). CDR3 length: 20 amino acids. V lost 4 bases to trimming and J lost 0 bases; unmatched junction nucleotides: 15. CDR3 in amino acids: CASSRFGTPTGGSGANVLTF. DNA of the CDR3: TGTGCCAGCAGCCGTTTCGGGACCCCCACGGGGGGCTCTGGGGCCAACGTCCTGACTTTC.

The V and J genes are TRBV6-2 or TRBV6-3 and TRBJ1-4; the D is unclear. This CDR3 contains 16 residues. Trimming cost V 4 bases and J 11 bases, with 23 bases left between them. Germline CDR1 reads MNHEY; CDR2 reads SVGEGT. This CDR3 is CASSWARQTHFRKLFF. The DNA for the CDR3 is TGTGCCAGCAGTTGGGCTCGCCAGACCCATTTTCGGAAACTGTTTTTT.

Written as DNA, the CDR3 is TGTGCCAGCAGCTTAATTGTTGGACAGACATTCTATGGCTACACCTTC. Protein: CASSLIVGQTFYGYTF. J is TRBJ1-2 and V is TRBV7-2; possible D gene TRBD1, 6 bases. Between the trimmed V and J ends, which lost 2 bases and 4 bases, there was a span of 17 bases. Germline assignment: CDR1 SGHTA and CDR2 FQGNSA. The CDR3 consists of 16 residues.

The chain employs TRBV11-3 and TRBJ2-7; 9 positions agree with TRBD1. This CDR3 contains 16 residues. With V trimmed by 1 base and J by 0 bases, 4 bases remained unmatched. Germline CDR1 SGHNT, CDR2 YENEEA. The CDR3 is CASSLGQGVSSYEQYF. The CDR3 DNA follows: TGTGCCAGCAGCTTAGGACAGGGGGTGAGCTCCTACGAGCAGTACTTC.

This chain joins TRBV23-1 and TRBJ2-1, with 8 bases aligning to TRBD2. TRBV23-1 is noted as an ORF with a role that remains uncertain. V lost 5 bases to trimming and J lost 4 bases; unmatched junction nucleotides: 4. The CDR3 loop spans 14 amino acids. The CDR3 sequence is CASSSGGKYNEQFF. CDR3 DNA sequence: TGCGCCAGCAGTAGCGGGGGCAAATACAATGAGCAGTTCTTC.

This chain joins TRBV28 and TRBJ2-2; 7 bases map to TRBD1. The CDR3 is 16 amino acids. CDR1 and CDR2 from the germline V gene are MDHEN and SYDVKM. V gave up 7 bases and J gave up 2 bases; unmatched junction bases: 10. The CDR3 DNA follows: TGTGCCAGCAAGGGAAAGGGACAGTATAACACCGGGGAGCTGTTTTTT. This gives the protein CASKGKGQYNTGELFF.

The CDR3 is CASSYTRDTGELFF. CDR3 sequence (DNA): TGTGCCAGCAGCTACACCAGGGACACCGGGGAGCTGTTTTTT. The V gene is TRBV7-2, the J gene TRBJ2-2; the D gene is possibly TRBD1 (5 bases). CDR1 is SGHTA, CDR2 FQGNSA, per germline. Trimming shortened V by 4 bases and J by 3 bases, and 9 bases separated the two germline ends. CDR3 length equals 14 residues. Full variable domain (outside the CDR3, taken from reference TRBV7-2 and TRBJ2-2): GAGVSQSPSNKVTEKGKDVELRCDPISGHTALYWYRQSLGQGLEFLIYFQGNSAPDKSGLPSDRFSAERTGGSVSTLTIQRTQQEDSAVYLCASSYTRDTGELFFGEGSRLTVL.

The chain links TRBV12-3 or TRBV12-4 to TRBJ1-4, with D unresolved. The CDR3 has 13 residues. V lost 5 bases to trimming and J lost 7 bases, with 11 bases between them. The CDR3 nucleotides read TGTGCCAGCAGTGGGGAGGAGGGTGAAAAACTGTTTTTT. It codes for CASSGEEGEKLFF.

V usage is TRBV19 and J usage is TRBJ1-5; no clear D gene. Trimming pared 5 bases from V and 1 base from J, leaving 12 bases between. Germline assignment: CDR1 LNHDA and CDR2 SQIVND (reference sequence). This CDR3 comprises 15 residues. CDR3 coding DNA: TGTGCCAGTAGTTCCCACAGTGCAAGCAATCAGCCCCAGCATTTT. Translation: CASSSHSASNQPQHF.